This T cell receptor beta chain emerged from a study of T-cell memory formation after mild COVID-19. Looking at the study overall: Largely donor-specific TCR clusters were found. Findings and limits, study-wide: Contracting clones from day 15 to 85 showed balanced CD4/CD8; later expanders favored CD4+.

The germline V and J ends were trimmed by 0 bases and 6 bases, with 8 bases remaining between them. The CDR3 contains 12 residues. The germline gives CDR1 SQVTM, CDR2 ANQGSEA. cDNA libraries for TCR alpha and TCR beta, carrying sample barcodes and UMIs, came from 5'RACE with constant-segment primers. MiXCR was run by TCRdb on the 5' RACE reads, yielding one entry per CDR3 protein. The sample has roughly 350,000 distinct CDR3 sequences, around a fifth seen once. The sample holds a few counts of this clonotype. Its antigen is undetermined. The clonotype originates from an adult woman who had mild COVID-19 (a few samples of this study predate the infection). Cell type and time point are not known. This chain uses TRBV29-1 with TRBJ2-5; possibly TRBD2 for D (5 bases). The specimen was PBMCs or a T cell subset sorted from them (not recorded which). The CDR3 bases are TGCAGCGTTGAAGAAAGCGGACAGACCCAGTACTTC. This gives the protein CSVEESGQTQYF.